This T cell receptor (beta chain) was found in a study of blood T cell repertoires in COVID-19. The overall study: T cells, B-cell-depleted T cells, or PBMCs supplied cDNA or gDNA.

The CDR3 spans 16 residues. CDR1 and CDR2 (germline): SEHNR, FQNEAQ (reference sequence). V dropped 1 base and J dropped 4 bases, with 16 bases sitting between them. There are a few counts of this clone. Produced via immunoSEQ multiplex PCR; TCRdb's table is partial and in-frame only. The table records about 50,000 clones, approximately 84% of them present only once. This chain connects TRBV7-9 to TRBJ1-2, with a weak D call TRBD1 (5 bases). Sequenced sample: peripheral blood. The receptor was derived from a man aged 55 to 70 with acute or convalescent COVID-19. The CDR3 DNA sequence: TGTGCCAGCAGCTTAGGGAGGGGTCAAGGGACCTATGGCTACACCTTC. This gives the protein CASSLGRGQGTYGYTF.